These T cell receptor beta chains were read from a single sample in a study of identical twins. TCRdb independently ran MiXCR on the 5' RACE reads; one entry per CDR3 protein. The data hold about 530,000 distinct CDR3 sequences, with 20% to 25% observed a single time. The data also belong to a second study, concerning yellow fever vaccine responses in identical twins.

Sequenced material: CD4+ T cells sorted from blood. The receptors originated from a woman aged 18-35 years in good health. CDR3s include the opening cysteine and the closing phenylalanine or tryptophan. A D gene is named only where the DNA matches it firmly. Expanded clones are given a class, and other clones once, few, many or no size at all.

J gene: TRBJ2-1
CDR3 length: 14
clone size: .
D gene: TRBD2
V gene: TRBV6-1
CDR3 protein: CASRTAGGYNEQFF
CDR3 DNA: TGTGCCAGCAGAACAGCGGGGGGATACAATGAGCAGTTCTTC

J gene: TRBJ2-2
CDR3 length: 13
clone size: .
D gene: TRBD1
V gene: TRBV10-3
CDR3 protein: CAVKDRESGELFF
CDR3 DNA: TGTGCCGTAAAGGACAGGGAGTCCGGGGAGCTGTTTTTT

J gene: TRBJ2-7
CDR3 length: 11
clone size: many
D gene: .
V gene: TRBV12-3/TRBV12-4
CDR3 protein: CASSSDREQYF
CDR3 DNA: TGTGCCAGCAGTTCCGACAGAGAGCAGTACTTC

J gene: TRBJ2-1
CDR3 length: 16
clone size: few
D gene: .
V gene: TRBV28
CDR3 protein: CASSFGQGLKWNEQFF
CDR3 DNA: TGTGCCAGCAGTTTTGGGCAGGGCCTCAAGTGGAATGAGCAGTTCTTC

J gene: TRBJ2-2
CDR3 length: 18
clone size: .
D gene: TRBD2
V gene: TRBV20-1
CDR3 protein: CSAQVYLGTSGNTGELFF
CDR3 DNA: TGCAGTGCCCAAGTCTATCTCGGGACTAGCGGGAACACCGGGGAGCTGTTTTTT

J gene: TRBJ2-5
CDR3 length: 15
clone size: few
D gene: TRBD2
V gene: TRBV15
CDR3 protein: CATSRNSGTRGTQYF
CDR3 DNA: TGTGCCACCAGCAGAAACTCCGGGACTAGAGGGACCCAGTACTTC

J gene: TRBJ1-5
CDR3 length: 15
clone size: few
D gene: .
V gene: TRBV6-5
CDR3 protein: CASSSRTPASVPQHF
CDR3 DNA: TGTGCCAGCAGTTCCAGGACACCGGCCTCTGTGCCCCAGCATTTT

J gene: TRBJ2-2
CDR3 length: 12
clone size: few
D gene: .
V gene: TRBV12-5
CDR3 protein: CASGLTAGELFF
CDR3 DNA: TGTGCTAGTGGGCTGACGGCCGGGGAGCTGTTTTTT

J gene: TRBJ2-3
CDR3 length: 15
clone size: .
D gene: .
V gene: TRBV5-1
CDR3 protein: CASSRTAMAEDTQYF
CDR3 DNA: TGCGCCAGCAGCCGGACAGCCATGGCCGAAGATACGCAGTATTTT

J gene: TRBJ2-2
CDR3 length: 18
clone size: few
D gene: TRBD2
V gene: TRBV4-2
CDR3 protein: CASSQSSTRTSFTGELFF
CDR3 DNA: TGTGCCAGCAGCCAATCATCGACTAGGACTAGCTTCACCGGGGAGCTGTTTTTT

J gene: TRBJ2-1
CDR3 length: 11
clone size: few
D gene: .
V gene: TRBV5-1
CDR3 protein: CASRSGYEQFF
CDR3 DNA: TGCGCCAGCCGAAGCGGGTATGAGCAGTTCTTC

J gene: TRBJ2-3
CDR3 length: 16
clone size: .
D gene: TRBD2
V gene: TRBV18
CDR3 protein: CASSPLPAGGTDTQYF
CDR3 DNA: TGTGCCAGCTCACCATTACCAGCGGGAGGAACAGATACGCAGTATTTT

J gene: TRBJ2-7
CDR3 length: 14
clone size: few
D gene: TRBD2
V gene: TRBV28
CDR3 protein: CASSLLAGSYEQYF
CDR3 DNA: TGTGCCAGCAGTTTATTAGCGGGTTCCTACGAGCAGTACTTC

J gene: TRBJ2-1
CDR3 length: 12
clone size: .
D gene: TRBD1
V gene: TRBV20-1
CDR3 protein: CRPGQGVNEQFF
CDR3 DNA: TGCAGGCCGGGACAGGGAGTTAATGAGCAGTTCTTC

J gene: TRBJ2-7
CDR3 length: 15
clone size: .
D gene: TRBD1
V gene: TRBV10-3
CDR3 protein: CAISGRGQGLGEQYF
CDR3 DNA: TGTGCCATCAGTGGGAGGGGACAGGGGCTCGGCGAGCAGTACTTC

J gene: TRBJ2-7
CDR3 length: 15
clone size: .
D gene: TRBD1
V gene: TRBV10-3
CDR3 protein: CAISEVGQAAYEQYF
CDR3 DNA: TGTGCCATCAGTGAAGTGGGACAGGCTGCCTACGAGCAGTACTTC

J gene: TRBJ1-1
CDR3 length: 14
clone size: .
D gene: .
V gene: TRBV14
CDR3 protein: CASSQDTVNTEAFF
CDR3 DNA: TGTGCCAGCAGCCAAGATACGGTGAACACTGAAGCTTTCTTT

J gene: TRBJ2-3
CDR3 length: 15
clone size: .
D gene: TRBD2
V gene: TRBV20-1
CDR3 protein: CSARVSAGGADTQYF
CDR3 DNA: TGCAGTGCTAGAGTTTCGGCGGGAGGGGCAGATACGCAGTATTTT

J gene: TRBJ1-3
CDR3 length: 14
clone size: .
D gene: .
V gene: TRBV5-5
CDR3 protein: CASSWEPVRGTIYF
CDR3 DNA: TGTGCCAGCAGCTGGGAGCCAGTCCGGGGCACCATATATTTT

J gene: TRBJ1-1
CDR3 length: 13
clone size: few
D gene: .
V gene: TRBV19
CDR3 protein: CASKLQENTEAFF
CDR3 DNA: TGTGCCAGTAAGCTACAGGAAAACACTGAAGCTTTCTTT

J gene: TRBJ2-7
CDR3 length: 14
clone size: many
D gene: TRBD1
V gene: TRBV5-1
CDR3 protein: CASSLGQGDYEQYF
CDR3 DNA: TGCGCCAGCAGCTTGGGACAGGGTGACTACGAGCAGTACTTC

J gene: TRBJ2-3
CDR3 length: 14
clone size: .
D gene: .
V gene: TRBV29-1
CDR3 protein: CSVTDRTSTDTQYF
CDR3 DNA: TGCAGCGTCACGGACCGAACTAGCACAGATACGCAGTATTTT

J gene: TRBJ2-3
CDR3 length: 14
clone size: .
D gene: .
V gene: TRBV10-3
CDR3 protein: CAISGISNTDTQYF
CDR3 DNA: TGTGCCATCAGTGGTATTAGCAACACAGATACGCAGTATTTT

J gene: TRBJ2-1
CDR3 length: 12
clone size: .
D gene: .
V gene: TRBV20-1
CDR3 protein: CSASIPYNEQFF
CDR3 DNA: TGCAGTGCTAGTATCCCCTACAATGAGCAGTTCTTC

J gene: TRBJ2-7
CDR3 length: 19
clone size: .
D gene: TRBD2
V gene: TRBV19
CDR3 protein: CASSPPKTFSAGGLHEQYF
CDR3 DNA: TGTGCCAGTAGTCCCCCGAAGACCTTCTCAGCGGGAGGGCTGCACGAGCAGTACTTC

J gene: TRBJ2-7
CDR3 length: 15
clone size: .
D gene: .
V gene: TRBV14
CDR3 protein: CASSQRTTGSHEQYF
CDR3 DNA: TGTGCCAGCAGCCAACGTACTACAGGGTCCCACGAGCAGTACTTC

J gene: TRBJ1-2
CDR3 length: 14
clone size: .
D gene: TRBD1
V gene: TRBV5-6
CDR3 protein: CASSPTTGNYGYTF
CDR3 DNA: TGTGCCAGCAGCCCGACGACAGGGAACTATGGCTACACCTTC

J gene: TRBJ2-3
CDR3 length: 15
clone size: .
D gene: TRBD1
V gene: TRBV20-1
CDR3 protein: CSAHPGTGKIDTQYF
CDR3 DNA: TGCAGTGCCCACCCTGGGACAGGAAAAATAGATACGCAGTATTTT

J gene: TRBJ2-3
CDR3 length: 11
clone size: few
D gene: .
V gene: TRBV12-3/TRBV12-4
CDR3 protein: CASSLGSNQYF
CDR3 DNA: TGTGCCAGCAGTTTGGGCAGCAACCAGTATTTT

J gene: TRBJ2-1
CDR3 length: 18
clone size: few
D gene: .
V gene: TRBV5-1
CDR3 protein: CASSLRKGGLSSYNEQFF
CDR3 DNA: TGCGCCAGCAGCCTTCGGAAGGGGGGCCTAAGCTCCTACAATGAGCAGTTCTTC

J gene: TRBJ2-7
CDR3 length: 17
clone size: .
D gene: TRBD2
V gene: TRBV11-2
CDR3 protein: CASSYRRTSGSWYEQYF
CDR3 DNA: TGTGCCAGCAGCTACAGGCGGACTAGCGGGAGTTGGTACGAGCAGTACTTC

J gene: TRBJ2-2
CDR3 length: 14
clone size: .
D gene: .
V gene: TRBV5-8
CDR3 protein: CASRSIKHTGELFF
CDR3 DNA: TGTGCCAGCAGGTCGATTAAGCACACCGGGGAGCTGTTTTTT

J gene: TRBJ2-5
CDR3 length: 16
clone size: .
D gene: TRBD2
V gene: TRBV25-1
CDR3 protein: CASSRGGTTHQETQYF
CDR3 DNA: TGTGCCAGCAGCCGGGGGGGGACAACGCATCAAGAGACCCAGTACTTC

J gene: TRBJ2-3
CDR3 length: 15
clone size: few
D gene: .
V gene: TRBV9
CDR3 protein: CASSVDRKSTDTQYF
CDR3 DNA: TGTGCCAGCAGCGTGGACCGCAAAAGCACAGATACGCAGTATTTT

J gene: TRBJ1-1
CDR3 length: 14
clone size: .
D gene: .
V gene: TRBV5-6
CDR3 protein: CASSFPRDSPEAFF
CDR3 DNA: TGTGCCAGCAGCTTCCCCAGGGATTCACCCGAAGCTTTCTTT

J gene: TRBJ2-3
CDR3 length: 15
clone size: .
D gene: TRBD2
V gene: TRBV3-1
CDR3 protein: CASSDSGTSSDTQYF
CDR3 DNA: TGTGCCAGCAGCGATTCCGGGACTAGTTCAGATACGCAGTATTTT

J gene: TRBJ2-2
CDR3 length: 18
clone size: few
D gene: TRBD1
V gene: TRBV11-1
CDR3 protein: CASSFGQGYRVNTGELFF
CDR3 DNA: TGTGCCAGCAGCTTCGGACAGGGGTACAGGGTCAACACCGGGGAGCTGTTTTTT

J gene: TRBJ2-3
CDR3 length: 13
clone size: .
D gene: .
V gene: TRBV7-9
CDR3 protein: CASSLVQGDTQYF
CDR3 DNA: TGTGCCAGCAGCTTGGTGCAGGGAGATACGCAGTATTTT

J gene: TRBJ2-1
CDR3 length: 16
clone size: .
D gene: TRBD2
V gene: TRBV20-1
CDR3 protein: CSARDPGLGRVNEQFF
CDR3 DNA: TGCAGTGCTAGAGATCCGGGACTAGGAAGAGTCAATGAGCAGTTCTTC

J gene: TRBJ1-2
CDR3 length: 13
clone size: few
D gene: .
V gene: TRBV5-6
CDR3 protein: CASSLAGPNGYTF
CDR3 DNA: TGTGCCAGCAGCTTGGCGGGGCCAAATGGCTACACCTTC

J gene: TRBJ2-4
CDR3 length: 10
clone size: few
D gene: .
V gene: TRBV20-1
CDR3 protein: CSLVENIQYF
CDR3 DNA: TGCAGTCTCGTTGAAAACATTCAGTACTTC

J gene: TRBJ1-1
CDR3 length: 15
clone size: .
D gene: .
V gene: TRBV7-9
CDR3 protein: CASSLFRQMNTEAFF
CDR3 DNA: TGTGCCAGCAGCTTGTTTAGGCAGATGAACACTGAAGCTTTCTTT

J gene: TRBJ2-3
CDR3 length: 16
clone size: .
D gene: .
V gene: TRBV9
CDR3 protein: CASSVRWGVGTDTQYF
CDR3 DNA: TGTGCCAGCAGCGTACGTTGGGGAGTAGGCACAGATACGCAGTATTTT

J gene: TRBJ2-2
CDR3 length: 17
clone size: .
D gene: .
V gene: TRBV10-1
CDR3 protein: CASSDPMQGPNTGELFF
CDR3 DNA: TGCGCCAGCAGCGACCCAATGCAGGGACCGAACACCGGGGAGCTGTTTTTT

J gene: TRBJ1-1
CDR3 length: 13
clone size: .
D gene: .
V gene: TRBV29-1
CDR3 protein: CSVEGLGYTEAFF
CDR3 DNA: TGCAGCGTTGAAGGTTTGGGATACACTGAAGCTTTCTTT

J gene: TRBJ2-1
CDR3 length: 13
clone size: .
D gene: .
V gene: TRBV20-1
CDR3 protein: CSAGHSSYNEQFF
CDR3 DNA: TGCAGTGCTGGACACAGTTCCTACAATGAGCAGTTCTTC

J gene: TRBJ2-3
CDR3 length: 15
clone size: .
D gene: TRBD1
V gene: TRBV5-1
CDR3 protein: CASSPGQGWTDTQYF
CDR3 DNA: TGCGCCAGCAGCCCTGGACAGGGTTGGACAGATACGCAGTATTTT

J gene: TRBJ2-4
CDR3 length: 15
clone size: .
D gene: .
V gene: TRBV24-1
CDR3 protein: CATSDGSVAKNIQYF
CDR3 DNA: TGTGCCACCAGTGATGGGAGCGTAGCCAAAAACATTCAGTACTTC

J gene: TRBJ2-1
CDR3 length: 13
clone size: .
D gene: .
V gene: TRBV19
CDR3 protein: CASSLLYPNEQFF
CDR3 DNA: TGTGCCAGTAGTTTGCTCTACCCCAATGAGCAGTTCTTC

J gene: TRBJ2-7
CDR3 length: 11
clone size: .
D gene: .
V gene: TRBV20-1
CDR3 protein: CSARDFHEQYF
CDR3 DNA: TGCAGTGCTAGAGACTTCCACGAGCAGTACTTC

J gene: TRBJ2-5
CDR3 length: 14
clone size: few
D gene: TRBD2
V gene: TRBV12-3/TRBV12-4
CDR3 protein: CASSLSSGNLAQYF
CDR3 DNA: TGTGCCAGCAGTTTATCGAGCGGGAACTTGGCCCAGTACTTC

J gene: TRBJ2-7
CDR3 length: 14
clone size: .
D gene: .
V gene: TRBV6-5
CDR3 protein: CASSSQEASYEQYF
CDR3 DNA: TGTGCCAGCAGTTCTCAGGAGGCATCCTACGAGCAGTACTTC

J gene: TRBJ1-5
CDR3 length: 14
clone size: .
D gene: .
V gene: TRBV5-1
CDR3 protein: CASSEGSSGQPQHF
CDR3 DNA: TGCGCCAGCAGCGAGGGGAGCTCCGGTCAGCCCCAGCATTTT

J gene: TRBJ2-7
CDR3 length: 16
clone size: .
D gene: TRBD2
V gene: TRBV9
CDR3 protein: CASSRTSGDRAYEQYF
CDR3 DNA: TGTGCCAGCAGCCGGACTAGCGGAGATCGGGCCTACGAGCAGTACTTC

J gene: TRBJ2-7
CDR3 length: 13
clone size: .
D gene: .
V gene: TRBV19
CDR3 protein: CASSIRETDEQYF
CDR3 DNA: TGTGCCAGTAGTATACGGGAAACGGACGAGCAGTACTTC

J gene: TRBJ1-1
CDR3 length: 14
clone size: .
D gene: TRBD1
V gene: TRBV10-3
CDR3 protein: CAITGSTGGTEAFF
CDR3 DNA: TGTGCCATCACGGGTTCTACAGGGGGCACTGAAGCTTTCTTT

J gene: TRBJ2-1
CDR3 length: 15
clone size: few
D gene: TRBD2
V gene: TRBV5-1
CDR3 protein: CASSFWREGQNEQFF
CDR3 DNA: TGCGCCAGCAGCTTTTGGCGGGAGGGCCAAAATGAGCAGTTCTTC

J gene: TRBJ1-1
CDR3 length: 11
clone size: many
D gene: TRBD1
V gene: TRBV29-1
CDR3 protein: CSVVWQGGAFF
CDR3 DNA: TGCAGCGTTGTCTGGCAGGGGGGAGCTTTCTTT